The entry below describes one T cell receptor (beta chain). These data come from a study of OX40 agonist ivuxolimab in advanced cancers. The wider study: People who had prior anti-PD-1, anti-PD-L1 or anti-CTLA-4 therapy could take part, and 35% to 50% had some.

Only in-frame clones appear in the TCRdb table, and some are missing; sequencing was by immunoSEQ multiplex PCR. Of around 12,000 clones listed, over 80% are singletons. The CDR3 sequence is 14 residues long. Germline CDR1 and CDR2: MRHNA and SNTAGT. Trimming cost V 8 bases and J 6 bases; bases outside gene matches: 10. The TCR originated in an adult with an advanced solid tumor such as melanoma, head and neck, liver or kidney cancer. Sequenced here: CD4+ or CD8+ T cells sorted from blood, sampled in a trial of the OX40 agonist ivuxolimab. The rearrangement uses TRBV6-4 and TRBJ2-1; 7 bases match TRBD2. CDR3 bases: TGTGCCAGCGCCCCTAACGGGGAGGGCAATGAGCAGTTCTTC. Translated: CASAPNGEGNEQFF.